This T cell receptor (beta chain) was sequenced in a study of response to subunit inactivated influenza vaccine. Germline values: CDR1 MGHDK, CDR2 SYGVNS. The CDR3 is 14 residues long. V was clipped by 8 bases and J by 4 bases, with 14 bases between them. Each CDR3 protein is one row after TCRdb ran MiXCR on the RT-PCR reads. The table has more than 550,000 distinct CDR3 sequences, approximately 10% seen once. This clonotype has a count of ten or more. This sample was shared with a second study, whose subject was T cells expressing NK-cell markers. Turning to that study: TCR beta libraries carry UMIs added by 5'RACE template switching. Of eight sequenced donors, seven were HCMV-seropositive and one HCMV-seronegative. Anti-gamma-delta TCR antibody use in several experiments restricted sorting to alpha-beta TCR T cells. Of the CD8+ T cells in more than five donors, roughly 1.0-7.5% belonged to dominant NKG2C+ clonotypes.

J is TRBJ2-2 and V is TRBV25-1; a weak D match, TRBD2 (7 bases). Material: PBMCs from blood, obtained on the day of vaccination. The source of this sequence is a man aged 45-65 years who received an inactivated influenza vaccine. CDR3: CASVRGGGTGELFF. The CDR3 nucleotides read TGTGCCAGCGTCCGAGGGGGGGGCACCGGGGAGCTGTTTTTT.